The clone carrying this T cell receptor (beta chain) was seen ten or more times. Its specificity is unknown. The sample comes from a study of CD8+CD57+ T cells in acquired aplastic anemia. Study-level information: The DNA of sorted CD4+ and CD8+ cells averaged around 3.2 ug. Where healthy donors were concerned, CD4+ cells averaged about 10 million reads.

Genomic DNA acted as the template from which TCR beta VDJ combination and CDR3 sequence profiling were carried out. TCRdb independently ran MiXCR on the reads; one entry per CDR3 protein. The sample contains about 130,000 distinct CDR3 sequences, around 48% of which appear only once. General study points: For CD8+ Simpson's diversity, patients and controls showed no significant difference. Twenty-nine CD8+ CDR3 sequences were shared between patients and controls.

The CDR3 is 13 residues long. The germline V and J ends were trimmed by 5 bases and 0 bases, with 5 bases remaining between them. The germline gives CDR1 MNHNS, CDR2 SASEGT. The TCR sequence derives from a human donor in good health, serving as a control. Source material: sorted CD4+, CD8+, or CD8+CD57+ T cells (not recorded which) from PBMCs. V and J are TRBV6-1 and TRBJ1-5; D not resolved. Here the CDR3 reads CASSPISNQPQHF. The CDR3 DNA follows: TGTGCCAGCAGTCCGATTAGCAATCAGCCCCAGCATTTT.